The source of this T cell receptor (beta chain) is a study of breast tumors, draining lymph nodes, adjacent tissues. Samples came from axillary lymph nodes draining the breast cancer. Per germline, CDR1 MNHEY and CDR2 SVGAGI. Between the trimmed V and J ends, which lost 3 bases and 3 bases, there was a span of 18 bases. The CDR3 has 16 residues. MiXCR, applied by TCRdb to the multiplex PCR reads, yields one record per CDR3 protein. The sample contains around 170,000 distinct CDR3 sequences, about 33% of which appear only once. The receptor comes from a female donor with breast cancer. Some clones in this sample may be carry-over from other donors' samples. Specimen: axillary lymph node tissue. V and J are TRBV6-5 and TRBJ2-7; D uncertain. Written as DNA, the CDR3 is TGTGCCAGCAGTTATTCTGTGGAGTCCCCATTCTACGAGCAGTACTTC. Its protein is CASSYSVESPFYEQYF.